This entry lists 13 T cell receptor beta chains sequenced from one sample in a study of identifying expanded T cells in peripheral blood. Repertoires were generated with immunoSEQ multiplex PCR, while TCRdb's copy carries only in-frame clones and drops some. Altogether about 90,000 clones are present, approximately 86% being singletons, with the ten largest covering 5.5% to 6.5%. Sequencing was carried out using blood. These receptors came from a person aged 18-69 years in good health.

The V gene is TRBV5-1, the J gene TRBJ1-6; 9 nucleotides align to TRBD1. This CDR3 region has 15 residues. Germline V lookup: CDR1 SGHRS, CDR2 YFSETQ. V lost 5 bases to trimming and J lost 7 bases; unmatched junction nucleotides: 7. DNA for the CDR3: TGCGCCAGCAGTCCTTGGACAGGGGTAAATTCACCCCTCCACTTT. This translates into CASSPWTGVNSPLHF.

The CDR3 reads CASRGTGYNYGYTF. The DNA for the CDR3 is TGTGCCAGCAGAGGGACAGGGTATAACTATGGCTACACCTTC. This sequence joins TRBV6-6 and TRBJ1-2; 9 bases align to TRBD1. This CDR3 has 14 amino acids. Germline trimming cut 6 bases from V and 1 base from J; bases unmatched to any gene: 3. Germline loops: CDR1 MNHNY, CDR2 SVGAGI (reference sequence).

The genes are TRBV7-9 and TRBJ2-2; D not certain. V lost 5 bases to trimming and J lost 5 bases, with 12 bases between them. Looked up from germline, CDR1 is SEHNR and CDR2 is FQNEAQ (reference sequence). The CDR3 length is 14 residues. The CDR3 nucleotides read TGTGCCAGCAGCCTTCCTTGGGCAACCGGGGAGCTGTTTTTT. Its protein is CASSLPWATGELFF.

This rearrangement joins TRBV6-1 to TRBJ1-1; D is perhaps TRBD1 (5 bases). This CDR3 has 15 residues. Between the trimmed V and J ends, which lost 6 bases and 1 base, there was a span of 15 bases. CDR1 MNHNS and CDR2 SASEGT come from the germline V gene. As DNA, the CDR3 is TGTGCCAGCAGCTCCCAGTACAGGTCGAACACTGAAGCTTTCTTT. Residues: CASSSQYRSNTEAFF.

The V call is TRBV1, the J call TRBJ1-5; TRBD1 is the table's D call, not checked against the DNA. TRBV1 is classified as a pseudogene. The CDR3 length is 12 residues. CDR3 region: CTSSPRSQSQHF. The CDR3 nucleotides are TGCACCAGCAGCCCCCGTTCCCAGTCCCAGCATTTT.

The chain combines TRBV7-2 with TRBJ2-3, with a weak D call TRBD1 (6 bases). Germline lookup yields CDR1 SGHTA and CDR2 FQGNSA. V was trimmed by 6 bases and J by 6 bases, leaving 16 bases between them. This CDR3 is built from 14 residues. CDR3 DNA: TGTGCCAGCAGTTCCCGGGACACCTCCGATACGCAGTATTTT. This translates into CASSSRDTSDTQYF. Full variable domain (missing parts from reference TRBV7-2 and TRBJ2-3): GAGVSQSPSNKVTEKGKDVELRCDPISGHTALYWYRQSLGQGLEFLIYFQGNSAPDKSGLPSDRFSAERTGGSVSTLTIQRTQQEDSAVYLCASSSRDTSDTQYFGPGTRLTVL.

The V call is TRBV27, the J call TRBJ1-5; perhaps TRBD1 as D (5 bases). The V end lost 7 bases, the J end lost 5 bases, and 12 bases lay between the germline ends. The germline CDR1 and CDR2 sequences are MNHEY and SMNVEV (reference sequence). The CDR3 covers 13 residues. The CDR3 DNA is TGTGCCAGCAAGTCAGGGTGGGATCAGCCCCAGCATTTT. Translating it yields CASKSGWDQPQHF.

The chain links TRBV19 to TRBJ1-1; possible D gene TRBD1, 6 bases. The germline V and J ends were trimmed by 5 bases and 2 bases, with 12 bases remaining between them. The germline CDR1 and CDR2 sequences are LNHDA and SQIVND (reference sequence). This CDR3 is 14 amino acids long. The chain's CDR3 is CASSYRAGNTEAFF. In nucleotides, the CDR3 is TGTGCCAGTAGTTACAGGGCCGGAAACACTGAAGCTTTCTTT.

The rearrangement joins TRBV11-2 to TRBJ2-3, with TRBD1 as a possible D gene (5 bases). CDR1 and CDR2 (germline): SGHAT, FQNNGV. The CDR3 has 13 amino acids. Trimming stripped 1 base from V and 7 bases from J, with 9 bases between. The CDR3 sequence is CASSLGQLNTQYF. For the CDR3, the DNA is TGTGCCAGCAGCTTAGGACAGCTCAATACGCAGTATTTT.

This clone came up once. Written as DNA, the CDR3 is TGTGCCAGCAGCTTAAGGCGGGGTTTCTACGAGCAGTACTTC. Its translation is CASSLRRGFYEQYF. The chain joins TRBV7-2 to TRBJ2-7, with a weak D call TRBD2 (6 bases). The V end was cut by 2 bases, the J end by 3 bases, with 11 bases between. The germline gives CDR1 SGHTA, CDR2 FQGNSA. The CDR3 spans 14 residues.

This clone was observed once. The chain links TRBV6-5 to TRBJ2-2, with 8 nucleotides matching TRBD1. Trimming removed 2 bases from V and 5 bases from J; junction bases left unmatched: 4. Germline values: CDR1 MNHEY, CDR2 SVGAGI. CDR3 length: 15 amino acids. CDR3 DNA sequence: TGTGCCAGCAGTTACGAGACAGGGGTAACCGGGGAGCTGTTTTTT. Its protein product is CASSYETGVTGELFF.

In DNA form, the CDR3 reads TGTGCCAGCAGTTACGTTGGCTTTGGCACTGAAGCTTTCTTT. Amino acid sequence: CASSYVGFGTEAFF. The chain links TRBV6-5 to TRBJ1-1; D is undetermined. Germline assignment: CDR1 MNHEY and CDR2 SVGAGI. The V gene lost 2 bases and the J gene lost 4 bases, with 11 bases spanning the gap. There are 14 residues in the CDR3.

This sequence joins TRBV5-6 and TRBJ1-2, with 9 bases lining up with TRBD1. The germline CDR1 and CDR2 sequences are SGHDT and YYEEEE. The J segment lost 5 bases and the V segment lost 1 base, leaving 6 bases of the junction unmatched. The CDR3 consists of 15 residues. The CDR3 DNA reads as TGTGCCAGCAGCTTGACCGGGACAGGGAGTTATGGCTACACCTTC. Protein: CASSLTGTGSYGYTF.